Below, 20 T cell receptor beta chains from the same sample are listed, as sequenced in a study of blood T cell repertoires in COVID-19. Sequenced by immunoSEQ multiplex PCR; TCRdb stores in-frame clones only, minus some. Counted here are approximately 240,000 clones, about 85% occurring once; the ten biggest clones make up less than 20%. Material: peripheral blood. The receptor set was obtained from a woman older than 75 with active or convalescent COVID-19.

This chain connects TRBV4-2 to TRBJ2-5; D not resolved. Germline CDR1 LGHNA, CDR2 YNFKEQ. V was cut by 0 bases and J by 3 bases, with 8 bases left in between. CDR3 length: 14 residues. The CDR3: CASSQDVAKETQYF. The CDR3 region has the DNA TGTGCCAGCAGCCAAGATGTAGCCAAAGAGACCCAGTACTTC.

The chain carries TRBV27 and TRBJ2-2, with D possibly matching TRBD1 (5 bases). Germline V CDR1 and CDR2: MNHEY, SMNVEV (reference sequence). The CDR3 length is 16 residues. Between the trimmed V and J ends, which lost 3 bases and 0 bases, there was a span of 11 bases. The CDR3 DNA sequence: TGTGCCAGCAGTTTCTACAGGATCTCGAACACCGGGGAGCTGTTTTTT. The encoded protein is CASSFYRISNTGELFF.

The chain couples TRBV6-5 to TRBJ1-1, with D tentatively TRBD1 (5 bases). The CDR3 loop spans 15 amino acids. In germline, CDR1 is MNHEY, CDR2 SVGAGI. Trimming pared 6 bases from V and 1 base from J, leaving 15 bases between. CDR3 amino acids: CASRWGDISNTEAFF. The CDR3 DNA reads TGTGCCAGCAGGTGGGGCGACATTTCGAACACTGAAGCTTTCTTT.

V usage is TRBV5-1 and J usage is TRBJ2-7, with 11 bases identical to TRBD1. The germline CDR1 and CDR2 sequences are SGHRS and YFSETQ. J was trimmed by 4 bases and V by 2 bases; bases with no gene match: 5. The CDR3 runs 15 residues. This CDR3 is CASSLGTGGGYEQYF. The CDR3 DNA is TGCGCCAGCAGCTTAGGGACAGGGGGTGGTTACGAGCAGTACTTC.

The chain carries TRBV11-2 and TRBJ2-1; D may be TRBD2 (7 bases). Trimming pared 0 bases from V and 0 bases from J, leaving 15 bases between. There are 18 residues in the CDR3. CDR1 is SGHAT and CDR2 is FQNNGV in the germline V gene. CDR3 sequence: CASSLDRGGVSSYNEQFF. For the CDR3, the DNA is TGTGCCAGCAGCTTAGATCGCGGGGGCGTGAGCTCCTACAATGAGCAGTTCTTC.

This clone was counted only a few times. The CDR3: CASSLTRSSYNSPLHF. DNA for the CDR3: TGTGCCAGCAGCCTGACACGTAGCTCCTATAATTCACCCCTCCACTTT. This chain connects TRBV4-2 to TRBJ1-6; the D is unclear. Trimming removed 4 bases at V and 0 bases at J, with 10 bases between. CDR1 and CDR2 from the germline V gene are LGHNA and YNFKEQ. The CDR3 extends over 16 amino acids.

J is TRBJ1-2 and V is TRBV4-1; TRBD1 aligns across 8 bases. Germline CDR1 and CDR2: MGHRA and YSYEKL. The CDR3 runs to 16 residues. V lost 1 base, J lost 5 bases, and 9 bases stayed unmatched. The CDR3: CASSQGRQGTVYGYTF. The DNA for the CDR3 is TGCGCCAGCAGCCAAGGACGACAGGGGACCGTGTATGGCTACACCTTC.

This chain connects TRBV28 to TRBJ2-1, with a possible D match to TRBD1 (7 bases). The germline V gene encodes CDR1 MDHEN and CDR2 SYDVKM. The length of the CDR3 is 14 residues. V lost 2 bases, J lost 8 bases, and 13 bases lay in between. The CDR3 sequence: CASSLPQGRHEQFF. The CDR3 DNA sequence: TGTGCCAGCAGTTTACCACAGGGGAGGCATGAGCAGTTCTTC.

The chain recombines TRBV27 with TRBJ2-3; 8 bases match TRBD2. There are 16 residues in the CDR3. CDR1 MNHEY and CDR2 SMNVEV come from the germline V gene (reference sequence). V lost 5 bases, J lost 3 bases, and 10 bases stayed unmatched. CDR3 DNA: TGTGCCAGCAGTCCCCGGGGGGGCGGGTTTACAGATACGCAGTATTTT. Translating it yields CASSPRGGGFTDTQYF.

The V call is TRBV5-1, the J call TRBJ1-1; 7 bases line up with TRBD1. Trimming took 0 bases from V and 3 from J; bases not matched to a gene: 2. The CDR3 extends over 14 amino acids. Germline V gene data show CDR1 as SGHRS and CDR2 as YFSETQ. This CDR3 is CASSLAGGHTEAFF. CDR3 in DNA: TGCGCCAGCAGCTTGGCAGGGGGGCACACTGAAGCTTTCTTT.

The V and J genes are TRBV7-8 and TRBJ2-5; unclear D gene. The CDR3 totals 11 residues. The germline CDR1 and CDR2 sequences are SGHVS and FQNEAQ. The V and J ends lost 5 bases and 4 bases respectively, with 5 bases between them. The CDR3 loop reads CASSPRETQYF. CDR3 coding DNA: TGTGCCAGCAGCCCGAGAGAGACCCAGTACTTC. Drawing the rest from reference TRBV7-8 and TRBJ2-5, the complete variable domain is GAGVSQSPRYKVAKRGQDVALRCDPISGHVSLFWYQQALGQGPEFLTYFQNEAQLDKSGLPSDRFFAERPEGSVSTLKIQRTQQEDSAVYLCASSPRETQYFGPGTRLLVL.

This clone was seen only a few times. The CDR3 DNA is TGTGCCAGCAGTTTCAGGCTAACTAATGAAAAACTGTTTTTT. It codes for CASSFRLTNEKLFF. J is TRBJ1-4 and V is TRBV6-5, with no clear D. Trimming removed 4 bases from V and 1 base from J, with 7 bases in between. This CDR3 region has 14 residues. Looked up from germline, CDR1 is MNHEY and CDR2 is SVGAGI.

The V gene is TRBV7-3, the J gene TRBJ2-5; 9 nucleotides align to TRBD1. This CDR3 spans 15 amino acids. Trimming took 2 bases from V and 5 from J; bases not matched to a gene: 6. In germline, CDR1 is SGHTA, CDR2 FQGTGA. CDR3 DNA sequence: TGTGCCAGCAGCTTATGGGGACAGGGAGGGGAGACCCAGTACTTC. This translates into CASSLWGQGGETQYF.

The rearrangement uses TRBV24-1 and TRBJ2-1, with 11 positions matching TRBD2. Trimming took 9 bases from V and 3 from J; bases not matched to a gene: 0. The CDR3 extends over 13 amino acids. CDR1 KGHDR and CDR2 SFDVKD come from the germline V gene. The DNA for the CDR3 is TGTGCCACCGGGACTAGCGGCTACAATGAGCAGTTCTTC. Translation gives CATGTSGYNEQFF.

Worth noting for this clone: This CDR3 is also generated by other DNA sequences in the sample. This sequence joins TRBV9 and TRBJ1-2, with D unresolved. CDR1 is SGDLS, CDR2 YYNGEE, per germline. V was cut by 0 bases and J by 2 bases, with 8 bases left in between. The CDR3 spans 14 residues. DNA for the CDR3: TGTGCCAGCAGCGTAGATCCAGGAAACTATGGCTACACCTTC. It yields the protein CASSVDPGNYGYTF.

The chain is built from TRBV6-2 or TRBV6-3 and TRBJ1-2; 9 nucleotides line up with TRBD1. CDR1 MNHEY and CDR2 SVGEGT come from the germline V gene. CDR3 length equals 14 residues. After removal of 4 bases from V and 8 bases from J, the junction contained 8 bases not matched to a gene. CDR3 loop: CASSSLGQGSGYTF. In nucleotides, the CDR3 is TGTGCCAGCAGTTCGTTGGGACAGGGATCGGGCTACACCTTC.

The chain combines TRBV7-3 with TRBJ2-5; D ambiguous. Between the trimmed V and J ends, which lost 2 bases and 2 bases, there was a span of 6 bases. Germline CDR1 reads SGHTA; CDR2 reads FQGTGA. CDR3 length: 13 amino acids. In DNA, the CDR3 is TGTGCCAGCAGCTTACGTCCTCAAGAGACCCAGTACTTC. Its translation is CASSLRPQETQYF.

The genes are TRBV5-6 and TRBJ2-1, with TRBD2 matching over 9 bases. The CDR3 sequence is 16 residues long. V shed 4 bases and J 6 bases; nucleotides not matched to a gene: 11. Germline assignment: CDR1 SGHDT and CDR2 YYEEEE. CDR3 region: CASSPNLAGNGNEQFF. CDR3 DNA: TGTGCCAGCAGCCCCAATCTAGCGGGGAACGGCAATGAGCAGTTCTTC.

The V and J genes are TRBV20-1 and TRBJ1-1; D is perhaps TRBD1 (6 bases). The CDR3 has 14 amino acids. CDR1 and CDR2 (germline): DFQATT, SNEGSKA (reference sequence). Between the trimmed V and J ends, which lost 3 bases and 1 base, there was a span of 12 bases. CDR3 DNA sequence: TGCAGTGCTAGTCACGCACAGGGGAACACTGAAGCTTTCTTT. Its protein product is CSASHAQGNTEAFF.

J is TRBJ1-2 and V is TRBV21-1; no DNA check was done on the table's D call, TRBD1. TRBV21-1 is labeled a pseudogene. This CDR3 has 14 residues. CDR3 coding DNA: TGTGCCAGCGCCGGCCAGGGGCAGCTTTATGGCTACACCTTC. Translation: CASAGQGQLYGYTF.